The entry below gives a single TCR beta chain sequence along with its context. This entry belongs to a study of blood T cell repertoires in COVID-19. The overall study: T cells, B-cell-depleted T cells, or PBMCs supplied cDNA or gDNA.

In the study's own analysis: Scientists estimated how many nucleated cells there were by amplifying reference gene primers. Clones were read by immunoSEQ multiplex PCR, and TCRdb kept only the in-frame ones, dropping some. Clone size and V and J calls were adopted from that table, with D and trimming inferred from the DNA. The table has fewer than 140,000 clones, about 84% seen once; the top ten hold 13% to 15%. This CDR3 contains 13 residues. The germline V and J ends were trimmed by 1 base and 4 bases, with 8 bases remaining between them. Germline V gene data show CDR1 as SGHNT and CDR2 as YYREEE (reference sequence).

The TCR was taken from a woman between 55 and 75 years old with acute or convalescent COVID-19. The sample was peripheral blood. J is TRBJ1-1 and V is TRBV5-4; D is unresolved. The CDR3, as DNA: TGTGCCAGCAGCTTGAACGTAGCCACTGAAGCTTTCTTT. As protein: CASSLNVATEAFF.